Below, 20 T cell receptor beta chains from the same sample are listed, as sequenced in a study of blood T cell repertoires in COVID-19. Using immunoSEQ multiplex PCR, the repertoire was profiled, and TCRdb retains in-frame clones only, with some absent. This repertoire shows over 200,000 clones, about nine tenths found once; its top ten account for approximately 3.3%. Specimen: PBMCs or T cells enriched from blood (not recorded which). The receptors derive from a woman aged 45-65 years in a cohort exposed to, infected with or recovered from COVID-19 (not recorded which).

The CDR3 coding sequence is TGTGCCAGCAGTTACTCGTTAGGGGATCCTGAAGCTTTCTTT. It encodes CASSYSLGDPEAFF. The gene calls are TRBV6-5 and TRBJ1-1, with a tentative D call TRBD1 (5 bases). V dropped 0 bases and J dropped 6 bases, with 11 bases sitting between them. CDR1 and CDR2 (germline): MNHEY, SVGAGI. The CDR3 has 14 amino acids.

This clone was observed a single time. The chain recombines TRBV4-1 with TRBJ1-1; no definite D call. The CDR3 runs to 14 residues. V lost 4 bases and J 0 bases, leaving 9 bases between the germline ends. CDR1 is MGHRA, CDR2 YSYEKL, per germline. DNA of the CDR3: TGCGCCAGCAGCCTCCGCGGGCTGAACACTGAAGCTTTCTTT. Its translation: CASSLRGLNTEAFF.

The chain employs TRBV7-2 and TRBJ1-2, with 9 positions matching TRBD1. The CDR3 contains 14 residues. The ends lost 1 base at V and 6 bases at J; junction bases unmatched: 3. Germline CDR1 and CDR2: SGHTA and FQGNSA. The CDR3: CASSLEGTGHGYTF. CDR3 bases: TGTGCCAGCAGCTTAGAGGGGACAGGGCATGGCTACACCTTC.

The CDR3 DNA is TGTGCCAGCAGCCCTAGCGGGGCCACCTCCTACGAGCAGTACTTC. Residues: CASSPSGATSYEQYF. The rearrangement joins TRBV11-3 to TRBJ2-7, with 9 bases matching TRBD2. Germline V gene sequence: CDR1 SGHNT, CDR2 YENEEA. The CDR3 extends over 15 amino acids. J lost 0 bases, V lost 5 bases, and 5 bases had no gene match.

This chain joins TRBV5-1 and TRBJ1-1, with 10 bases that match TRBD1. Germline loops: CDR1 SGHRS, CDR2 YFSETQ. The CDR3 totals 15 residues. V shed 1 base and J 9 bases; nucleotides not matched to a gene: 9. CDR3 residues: CASSLQGTGEGKAFF. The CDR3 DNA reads TGCGCCAGCAGCTTGCAAGGGACAGGGGAGGGAAAAGCTTTCTTT.

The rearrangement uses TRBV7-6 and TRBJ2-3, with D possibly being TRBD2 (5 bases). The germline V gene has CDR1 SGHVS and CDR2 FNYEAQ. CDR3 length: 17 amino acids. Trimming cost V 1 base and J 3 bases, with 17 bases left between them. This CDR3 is CASSLGPGGSQTDTQYF. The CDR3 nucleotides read TGTGCCAGCAGCTTAGGCCCAGGTGGGAGCCAGACAGATACGCAGTATTTT.

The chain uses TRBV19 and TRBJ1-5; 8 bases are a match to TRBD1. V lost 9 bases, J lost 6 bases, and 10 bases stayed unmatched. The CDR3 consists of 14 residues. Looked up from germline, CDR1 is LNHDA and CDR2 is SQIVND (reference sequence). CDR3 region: CASSPGQVTQPQHF. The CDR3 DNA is TGTGCCAGCAGCCCGGGACAGGTCACTCAGCCCCAGCATTTT. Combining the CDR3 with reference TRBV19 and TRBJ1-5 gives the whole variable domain DGGITQSPKYLFRKEGQNVTLSCEQNLNHDAMYWYRQDPGQGLRLIYYSQIVNDFQKGDIAEGYSVSREKKESFPLTVTSAQKNPTAFYLCASSPGQVTQPQHFGDGTRLSIL.

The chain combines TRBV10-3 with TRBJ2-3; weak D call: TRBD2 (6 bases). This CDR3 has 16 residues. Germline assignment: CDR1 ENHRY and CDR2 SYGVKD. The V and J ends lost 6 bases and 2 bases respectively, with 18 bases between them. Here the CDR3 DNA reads TGTGCCATCAGACCTAGTCTAGCGACCAACACAGATACGCAGTATTTT. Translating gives CAIRPSLATNTDTQYF.

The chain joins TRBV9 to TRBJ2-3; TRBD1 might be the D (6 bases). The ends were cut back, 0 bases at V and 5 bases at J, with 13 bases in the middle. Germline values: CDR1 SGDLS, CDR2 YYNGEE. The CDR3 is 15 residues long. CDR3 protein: CASSVGQGQLDTQYF. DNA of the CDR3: TGTGCCAGCAGCGTAGGGCAGGGGCAATTAGATACGCAGTATTTT.

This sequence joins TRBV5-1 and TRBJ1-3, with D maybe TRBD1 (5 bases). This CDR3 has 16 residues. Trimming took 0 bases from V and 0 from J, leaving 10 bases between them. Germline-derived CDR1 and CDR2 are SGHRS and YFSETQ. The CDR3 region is CASSLGRVDSGNTIYF. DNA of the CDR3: TGCGCCAGCAGCTTGGGCAGGGTGGACTCTGGAAACACCATATATTTT.

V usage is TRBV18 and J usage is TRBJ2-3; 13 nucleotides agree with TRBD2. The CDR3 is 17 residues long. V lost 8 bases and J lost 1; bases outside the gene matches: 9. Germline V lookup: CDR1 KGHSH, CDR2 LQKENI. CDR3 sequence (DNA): TGTGCCAGCAATCAACCGGGACTAGCGGGACGCACAGATACGCAGTATTTT. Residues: CASNQPGLAGRTDTQYF. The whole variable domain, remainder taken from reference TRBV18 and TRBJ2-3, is NAGVMQNPRHLVRRRGQEARLRCSPMKGHSHVYWYRQLPEEGLKFMVYLQKENIIDESGMPKERFSAEFPKEGPSILRIQQVVRGDSAAYFCASNQPGLAGRTDTQYFGPGTRLTVL.

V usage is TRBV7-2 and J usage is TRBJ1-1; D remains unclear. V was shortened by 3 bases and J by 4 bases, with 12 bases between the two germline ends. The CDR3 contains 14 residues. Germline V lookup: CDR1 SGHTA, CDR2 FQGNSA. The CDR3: CASSFPAGSTEAFF. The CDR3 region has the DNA TGTGCCAGCAGCTTCCCTGCAGGATCCACTGAAGCTTTCTTT. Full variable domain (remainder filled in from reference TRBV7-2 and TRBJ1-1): GAGVSQSPSNKVTEKGKDVELRCDPISGHTALYWYRQSLGQGLEFLIYFQGNSAPDKSGLPSDRFSAERTGGSVSTLTIQRTQQEDSAVYLCASSFPAGSTEAFFGQGTRLTVV.

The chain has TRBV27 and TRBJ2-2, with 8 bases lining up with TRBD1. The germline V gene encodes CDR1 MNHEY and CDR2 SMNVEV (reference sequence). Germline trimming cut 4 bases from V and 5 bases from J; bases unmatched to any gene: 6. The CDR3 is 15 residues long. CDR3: CASSSQGAGTGELFF. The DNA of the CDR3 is TGTGCCAGCAGTTCTCAGGGGGCGGGGACCGGGGAGCTGTTTTTT.

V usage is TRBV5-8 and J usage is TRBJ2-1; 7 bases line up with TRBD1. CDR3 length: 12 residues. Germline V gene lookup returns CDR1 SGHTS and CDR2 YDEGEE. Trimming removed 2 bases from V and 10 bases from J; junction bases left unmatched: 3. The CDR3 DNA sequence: TGTGCCAGCAGCTTAAGGACAGGAGAGCAGTTCTTC. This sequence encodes CASSLRTGEQFF.

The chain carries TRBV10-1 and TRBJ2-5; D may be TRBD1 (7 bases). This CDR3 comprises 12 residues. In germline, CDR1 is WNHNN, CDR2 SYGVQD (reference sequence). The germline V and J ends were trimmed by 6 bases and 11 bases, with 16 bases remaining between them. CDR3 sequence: CASRNPGGPQYF. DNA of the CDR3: TGCGCCAGCAGGAACCCAGGGGGGCCACAGTACTTC.

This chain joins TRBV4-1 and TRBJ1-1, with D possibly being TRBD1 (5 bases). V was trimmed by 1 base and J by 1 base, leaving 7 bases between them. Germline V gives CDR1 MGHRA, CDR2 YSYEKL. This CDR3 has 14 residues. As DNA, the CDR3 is TGCGCCAGCAGCCAAGTGGGGCCGAACACTGAAGCTTTCTTT. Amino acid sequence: CASSQVGPNTEAFF.

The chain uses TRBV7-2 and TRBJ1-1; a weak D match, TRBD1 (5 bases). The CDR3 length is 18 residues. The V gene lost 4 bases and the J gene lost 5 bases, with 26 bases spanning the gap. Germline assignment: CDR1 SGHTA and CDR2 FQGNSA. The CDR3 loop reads CASSSPGWVGRGRTEAFF. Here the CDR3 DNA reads TGTGCCAGCAGCTCGCCCGGCTGGGTTGGGCGGGGACGAACTGAAGCTTTCTTT.

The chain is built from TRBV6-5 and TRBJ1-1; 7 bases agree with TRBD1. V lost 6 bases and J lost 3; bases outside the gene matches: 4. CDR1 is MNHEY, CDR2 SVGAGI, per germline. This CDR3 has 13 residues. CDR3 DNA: TGTGCCAGCAGGGGACAGCCCGACACTGAAGCTTTCTTT. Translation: CASRGQPDTEAFF.

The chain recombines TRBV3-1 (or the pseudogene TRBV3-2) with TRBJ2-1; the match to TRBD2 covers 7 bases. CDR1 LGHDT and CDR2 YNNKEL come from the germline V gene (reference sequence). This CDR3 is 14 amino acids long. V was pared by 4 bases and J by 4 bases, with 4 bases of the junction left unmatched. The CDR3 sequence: CASSPSGVYNEQFF. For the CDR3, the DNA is TGTGCCAGCAGCCCAAGCGGGGTTTACAATGAGCAGTTCTTC.

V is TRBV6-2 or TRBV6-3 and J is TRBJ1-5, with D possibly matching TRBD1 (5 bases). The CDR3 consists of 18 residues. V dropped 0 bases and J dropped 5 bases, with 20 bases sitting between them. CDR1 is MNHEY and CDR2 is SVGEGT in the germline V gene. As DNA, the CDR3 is TGTGCCAGCAGTTACTCCCAACTGAAGGGGATCGTACATCAGCCCCAGCATTTT. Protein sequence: CASSYSQLKGIVHQPQHF.